The following is a T cell receptor (beta chain) sequence with its context. This receptor's antigen is unknown. Per-nucleotide qualities are absent, and no much larger clonotype sits a single base away. V has 6 bases trimmed and J has 3 bases trimmed; junction bases matching no gene number 2. The CDR3 covers 13 residues, taking in both the cysteine and the phenylalanine. Just the 39-base CDR3 DNA is kept, in frame starting at base 1. The germline V gene encodes CDR1 SNHLY and CDR2 FYNNEI. The sample is drawn from a study of cytomegalovirus exposure and HLA in healthy donors (TCRdb year 2017). In terms of the full investigation: A later analysis indicated that the 120 validation repertoires were generated on the platform also employed for the roughly 720 repertoires of the first cohort. To predict cytomegalovirus infection status, the study brought together high-throughput TCR immunosequencing, statistical association of individual TCRs with disease status, and machine learning. The study was designed to test whether signatures of past pathogen exposure could be identified by cataloging public T cell receptors. A separate validation cohort of approximately 130 different subjects was used in addition to the approximately 640-subject first cohort.

Separate from the approximately 670-subject first cohort, the validation cohort of roughly 110 subjects was the group to which the donors belonged. Overall study outcomes, separate from this receptor: In both the original and validation cohorts, the classifier was reported to diagnose cytomegalovirus status with high specificity and sensitivity. In vitro tests confirmed that a few of the cytomegalovirus-associated TCR beta chains recognize cytomegalovirus antigens. In a later analysis, TCRs clustered in the first cohort were found to also tend to co-occur in the roughly 130 validation repertoires, with about 94% of cluster scores above 0. The authors suggested that the approach could potentially be extended to other disease states and immunological phenotypes. In the study, 150 to 200 TCR beta chains were listed as associated with cytomegalovirus. A later analysis had no HLA typing for the validation cohort, so co-occurrence there was scored across all 130 or so repertoires. Most TCR sequences were observed very rarely across donors, whereas some public TCRs were present in many individuals.

The library was made by the immunoSEQ multiplex PCR assay. As for the authors' bioinformatics: A statistical classification framework was developed to diagnose cytomegalovirus status using the catalog of TCR beta chain sequences. TCRdb obtained this table from immuneACCESS and retained in-frame rearrangements with V and J assigned. These tables miss some clones; where compared with another copy, unresolved V genes account for less than half of the shortfall, and the remainder is unexplained. The DNA was the basis for D and trimming; V, J and clone size are from that table. A total of 150,000 or so clones appear in this sample, about 86% of them only once. Together, the top ten hold around 2.1% of the sample.

Sequencing was carried out using PBMCs. Here the chain combines TRBV2 and TRBJ2-1, and TRBD1 matches 7 of the central bases. The receptor's source is a human donor in good health. CDR3 sequence: CASRGDSYNEQFF. At the DNA level, the sequence is TGTGCCAGCAGAGGGGACAGCTACAATGAGCAGTTCTTC.